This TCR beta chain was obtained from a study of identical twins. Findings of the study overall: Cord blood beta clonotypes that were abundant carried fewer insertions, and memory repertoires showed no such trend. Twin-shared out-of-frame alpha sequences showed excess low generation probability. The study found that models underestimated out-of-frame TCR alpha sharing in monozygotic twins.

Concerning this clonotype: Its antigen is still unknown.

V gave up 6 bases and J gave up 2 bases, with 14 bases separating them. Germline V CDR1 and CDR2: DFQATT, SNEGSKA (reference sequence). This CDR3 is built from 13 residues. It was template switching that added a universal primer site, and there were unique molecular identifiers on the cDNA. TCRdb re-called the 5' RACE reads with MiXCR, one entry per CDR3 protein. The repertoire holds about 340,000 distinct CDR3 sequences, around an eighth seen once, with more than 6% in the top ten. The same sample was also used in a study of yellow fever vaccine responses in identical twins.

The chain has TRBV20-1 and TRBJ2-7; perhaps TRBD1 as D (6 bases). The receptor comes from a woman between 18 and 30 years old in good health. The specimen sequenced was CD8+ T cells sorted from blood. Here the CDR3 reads CSAKAAGAYEQYF. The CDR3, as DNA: TGCAGTGCCAAGGCGGCAGGGGCCTACGAGCAGTACTTC.